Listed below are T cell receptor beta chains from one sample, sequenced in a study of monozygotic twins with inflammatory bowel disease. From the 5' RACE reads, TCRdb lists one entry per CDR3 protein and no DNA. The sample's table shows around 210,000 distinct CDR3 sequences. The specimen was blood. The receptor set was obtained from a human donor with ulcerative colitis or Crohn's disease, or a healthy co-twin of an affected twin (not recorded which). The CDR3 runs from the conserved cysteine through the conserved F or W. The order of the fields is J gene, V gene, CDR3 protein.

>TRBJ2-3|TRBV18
CASSPSRATDTQYF
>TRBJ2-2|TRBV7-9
CASSTMTSENTGELFF
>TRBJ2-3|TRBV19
CASSVPYRDTQYF
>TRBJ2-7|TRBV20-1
CSAQTSGRSYEQYF
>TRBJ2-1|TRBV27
CASSFSGGPRVFF
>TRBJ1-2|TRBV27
CASSRTPGPSPPNYGYTF
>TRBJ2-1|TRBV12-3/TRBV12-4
CASSQSSSYNEQFF
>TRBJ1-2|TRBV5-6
CASRQGQGPNYGYTF
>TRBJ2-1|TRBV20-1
CSAKTENNEQFF
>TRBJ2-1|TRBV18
CASSPSLVAGDNEQFF
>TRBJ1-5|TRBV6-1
CASSRAQGVPGPQHF
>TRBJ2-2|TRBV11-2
CASSLALAGELFF
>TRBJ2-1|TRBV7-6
CASSPRVSSYNEQFF
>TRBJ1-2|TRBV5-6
CASSLRETDYYGYTF
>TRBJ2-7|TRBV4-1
CASRGSDAYEQYF
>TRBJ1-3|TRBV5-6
CASTLLASGNTIYF
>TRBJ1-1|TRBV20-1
CSTGQPNTEAFF
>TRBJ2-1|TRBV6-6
CASSYGERVQFF
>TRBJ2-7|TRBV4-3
CASSQGVSGNEQYF
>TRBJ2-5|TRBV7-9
CASSQTGEWETQYF
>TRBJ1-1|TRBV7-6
CASSLLGHRNTEAFF
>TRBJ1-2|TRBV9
CASSATDYGYTF
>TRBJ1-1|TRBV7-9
CASSLGWDITEAFF
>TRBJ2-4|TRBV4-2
CASSPLSAKNIQYF
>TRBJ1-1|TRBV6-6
CASSYSEAGPEAFF
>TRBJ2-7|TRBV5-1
CASSLGQGANSEQYF
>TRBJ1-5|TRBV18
CASSMDSANQPQHF
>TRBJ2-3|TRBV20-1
CSARDRERGRTDTQYF
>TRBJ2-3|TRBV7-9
CASSPRQGARDTQYF
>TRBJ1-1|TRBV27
CASRPGQGTGTEAFF
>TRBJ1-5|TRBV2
CASSARGSASNQPQHF
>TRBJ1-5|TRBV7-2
CASSLNSGGNQPQHF
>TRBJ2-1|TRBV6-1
CASSEDQGKNEQFF